This TCR beta chain was profiled in a study of low-dose radiotherapy and immunotherapy resistance in tumors. Study details: For Cohort 1, fractions of 0.5 Gy were given every 2 weeks, reaching 6.5 Gy overall. Aspirin was taken orally by patients at 300 mg daily for four cycles from cycle 1 day 1.

Both TCRalpha and TCRbeta chains were reverse transcribed with V-gene-specific primers. The authors amplified TCRs for about 18 PCR cycles with a constant-region primer and a V-primer adapter. TCRdb reprocessed the reads via MiXCR and lists one record per CDR3 protein. In the table there are 12,000 or so distinct CDR3 sequences, 76% of which are singletons. The treatment that donors received included nivolumab, ipilimumab, aspirin, low-dose cyclophosphamide and low-dose radiotherapy. The TCR originated in a human donor with advanced metastatic prostate, ovarian, gallbladder or colorectal cancer (not recorded which). This table probably holds off-target reads from a library built for another chain.

The CDR3 coding sequence is TGTGCCAGCAGCAAAGCGAGGCGCTCTGGGGCCAACGTCCTGACTTTC. It translates to CASSKARRSGANVLTF. The chain has TRBV21-1 and TRBJ2-6. TRBV21-1 has pseudogene status. The CDR3 has 16 amino acids.